This T cell receptor (beta chain) was identified during a study of T cells in Graves' hyperthyroidism and ophthalmopathy. Notes on the study in general: Ophthalmopathy onset followed model prediction by a median about 6.5 months.

TCR beta CDR3 region amplification was performed from RNA transcripts. First-round RT-PCR targeting the TCR CDR3 was performed with the HTBI primer set. TCRdb reprocessed the multiplex PCR reads via MiXCR and lists one record per CDR3 protein. This sample has approximately 98,000 distinct CDR3 sequences, with 35% to 50% found just once. As for this clonotype: Its target is unknown. At one boundary the junction diverges from the germline segment, which might be a read error.

The CDR3 runs to 14 residues. Germline V gene sequence: CDR1 LNHDA, CDR2 SQIVND (reference sequence). Stable Graves' hyperthyroidism denoted no ophthalmopathy progression over 18 months. Input material: peripheral blood or thyroid tissue (not recorded which). The sequence derives from a woman in her 30s with Graves' hyperthyroidism. The rearrangement links TRBV19 to TRBJ1-1; possibly TRBD1 for D (6 bases). The CDR3 region is CAGSAAGAVTEAFF. In DNA form, the CDR3 reads TGTGCCGGTAGTGCAGCAGGGGCGGTCACTGAAGCTTTCTTT.